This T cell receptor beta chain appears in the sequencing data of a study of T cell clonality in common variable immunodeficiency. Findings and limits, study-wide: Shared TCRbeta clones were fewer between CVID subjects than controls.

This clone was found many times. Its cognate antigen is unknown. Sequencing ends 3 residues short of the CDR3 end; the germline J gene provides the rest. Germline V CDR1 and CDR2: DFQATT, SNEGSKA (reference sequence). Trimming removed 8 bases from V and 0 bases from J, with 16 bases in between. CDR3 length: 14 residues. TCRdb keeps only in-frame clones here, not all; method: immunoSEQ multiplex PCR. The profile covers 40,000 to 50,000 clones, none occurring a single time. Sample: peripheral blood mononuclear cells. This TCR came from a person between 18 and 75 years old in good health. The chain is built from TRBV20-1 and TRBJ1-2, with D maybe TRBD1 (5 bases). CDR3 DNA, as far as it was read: TGCAGTTCAAACTACAGACAGACTAACTATGGC. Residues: CSSNYRQTNYG. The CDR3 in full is CSSNYRQTNYGYTF.